One T cell receptor (delta chain) is described in this entry. The antigen remains undetermined. The CDR3 is 21 amino acids. Germline V gives CDR1 TSWWSYY, CDR2 QGS. Trimming removed 0 bases from V and 0 bases from J; junction bases left unmatched: 14. This specimen belongs to a study of Vδ1+ human thymocytes. RNA was extracted from the cells and then reverse transcribed. Pooled V-gene forward primers with one constant-region reverse primer generated the CDR3 amplicons by multiplex PCR. TCRdb reran clone calling via CATT on the multiplex PCR reads. This sample has more than 50,000 delta-chain clones, with about 15% found just once. General study points: In the thymus, TRG and TRD repertoires looked highly polyclonal with Gaussian CDR3 lengths. Unexpected Vdelta2 sequences could cause misinterpretation of bulk repertoire data.

This TCR derives from a boy under two years old who had congenital heart surgery. Sequenced sample: Vdelta1+ gamma-delta thymocytes from the thymus. Subset given: FACS-sorted CD3+ TCRalphabeta- TCRVdelta1+ TCRVdelta2- thymocytes. This chain links TRDV1 with TRDJ1; the match to TRDD3 covers 12 bases. CDR3 bases: TGTGCTCTTGGGGAACTAGGATCACGGTACTGGGGGATACAGGACACCGATAAACTCATCTTT. It translates to CALGELGSRYWGIQDTDKLIF.